This T cell receptor (beta chain) came from a study of shared clonotypes between healthy human individuals. Background on the study: A few men and a couple of women, aged 18 to 49, were donors.

Clones were read by immunoSEQ multiplex PCR, and TCRdb kept only the in-frame ones, dropping some. This sample has about a million clones, with approximately 80% found just once. Everyone who donated was a Caucasian adult who lived in Nashville, Tennessee. Naive CD4+ cells were CD45RA-selected; the remaining cells were memory. This clone occurred a few times. The sample was memory CD4+ T cells sorted from blood. Indicated subset: CD45RA-negative fraction. The sequence was obtained from a man between 18 and 29 years old in good health.

The CDR3 DNA sequence: TGTGCCAGCAGCCCCTATAGCAATCAGCCCCAGCATTTT. Protein sequence: CASSPYSNQPQHF. The V gene is TRBV28, the J gene TRBJ1-5; D unresolved. Trimming stripped 6 bases from V and 0 bases from J, with 6 bases between. The CDR3 consists of 13 residues. CDR1 is MDHEN and CDR2 is SYDVKM in the germline V gene. Complete variable domain (other parts from reference TRBV28 and TRBJ1-5): DVKVTQSSRYLVKRTGEKVFLECVQDMDHENMFWYRQDPGLGLRLIYFSYDVKMKEKGDIPEGYSVSREKKERFSLILESASTNQTSMYLCASSPYSNQPQHFGDGTRLSIL.